This T cell receptor (beta chain) appears in the sequencing data of a study of T cells in tuberculosis. Study information: A South African cohort included IGRA-negative adolescents, latently infected IGRA-positive adolescents and adults with active tuberculosis. Study-level findings and limits: The TCR-beta difference was not significant; alpha differences partly reflected length. Using the GMM-specific repertoire gave over 80% accuracy versus roughly 74% with motifs.

In the case of this clone: The antigen is not known.

Germline CDR1 is SEHNR and CDR2 is FQNEAQ (reference sequence). The V end was cut by 8 bases, the J end by 2 bases, with 4 bases between. The CDR3 sequence is 12 residues long. Only in-frame clones appear in the TCRdb table, and some are missing; sequencing was by immunoSEQ multiplex PCR. The sample shows 37,000 or so clones, 94% of them seen only once. This TCR was recovered from a donor aged 10 to 29 with latent tuberculosis or without tuberculosis infection. Some clones in this sample may be carry-over from other donors' samples. V and J are TRBV7-9 and TRBJ2-6; the D is unclear. The source material was PBMCs. The CDR3: CASYTGANVLTF. The CDR3 bases are TGTGCCAGCTATACTGGGGCCAACGTCCTGACTTTC.